This T cell receptor beta chain comes out of a study of T cell responses to AZD1222 COVID-19 vaccine. Study results and caveats: Clonal diversity was possibly underestimated; the donors were predominantly white British and more often female.

Concerning this clone: Its antigen is not identified.

Libraries were prepared by immunoSEQ multiplex PCR; TCRdb keeps only in-frame clonotypes and omits some of them. The sample includes more than 95,000 clones, roughly 90% seen only once; the top ten take 8.5% to 14%. This CDR3 has 12 residues. Trimming took off 1 base at V and 6 bases at J, with 4 bases between the two ends. Germline V gene sequence: CDR1 SGHTA, CDR2 FQGTGA. Sample: peripheral blood, taken on day 0 of MenACWY control vaccination. The J gene is TRBJ2-1, the V gene TRBV7-3; unclear D gene. The clonotype was recovered from an adult in good health. The DNA of the CDR3 is TGTGCCAGCAGCTTAAGACCCAATGAGCAGTTCTTC. Amino acid sequence: CASSLRPNEQFF.